This entry describes one TCR beta chain. Its antigen remains unknown. Measured with immunoSEQ multiplex PCR; TCRdb has only the in-frame clones, and not every one. The sample carries about 52,000 clones, about 89% recorded once. These data come from a study of Tregs in tolerant kidney transplant recipients. Study-level results: Biological reproducibility was not directly addressed in this study.

CDR3 length: 14 residues. V dropped 3 bases and J dropped 7 bases, with 10 bases sitting between them. The germline CDR1 and CDR2 sequences are LNHNV and YYDKDF (reference sequence). Recipients received nonmyeloablative bone marrow transplants from related graft donors, with transient mixed chimerism. The TCR comes from a human patient who received a combined kidney and bone marrow transplant. Some T cells may be supplied by the graft donor. The rearrangement links TRBV15 to TRBJ1-6, with D tentatively TRBD1 (5 bases). The specimen was CD8+ T cells from blood (PBMCs), collected 24 months after the transplant. The CDR3 DNA sequence: TGTGCCACCAGCAGGGTGACAGTGAATTCACCCCTCCACTTT. It codes for CATSRVTVNSPLHF.